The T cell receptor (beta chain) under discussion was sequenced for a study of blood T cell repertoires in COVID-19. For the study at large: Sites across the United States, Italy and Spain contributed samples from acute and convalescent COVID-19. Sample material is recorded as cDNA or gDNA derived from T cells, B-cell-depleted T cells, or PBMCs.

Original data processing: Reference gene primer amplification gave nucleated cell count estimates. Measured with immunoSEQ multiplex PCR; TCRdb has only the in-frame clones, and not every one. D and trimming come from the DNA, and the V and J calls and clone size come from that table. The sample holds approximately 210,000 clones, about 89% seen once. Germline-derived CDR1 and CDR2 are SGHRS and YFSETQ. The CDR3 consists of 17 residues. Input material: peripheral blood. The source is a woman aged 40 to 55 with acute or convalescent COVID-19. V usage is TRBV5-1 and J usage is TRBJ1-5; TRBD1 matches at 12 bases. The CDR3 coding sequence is TGCCCGAAGCCAACCGGGACAGGGGGCGTGAGCAATCAGCCCCAGCATTTT. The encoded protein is CPKPTGTGGVSNQPQHF.